This T cell receptor (beta chain) was sequenced for a study of early T cells in non-severe SARS-CoV-2 infection. Study-wide background: The chains were unpaired, and the sequenced material was bulk RNA from unsorted whole blood.

This clonotype was recorded many times. The antigen remains unidentified. Individual cDNA molecules were tagged with unique molecular identifiers, the study reported. In TCRdb, the 5' RACE reads were re-called with MiXCR into one record per CDR3 protein. The sample lists 50,000 to 80,000 distinct CDR3 sequences, 4.9% occurring once. General observations from the study: Matching with VDJdb favored anti-spike CD8 responses (missing private and CD4 specificities).

The CDR3 spans 15 residues. Trimming shortened V by 1 base and J by 0 bases, and 8 bases separated the two germline ends. Germline V gene data show CDR1 as SGHTA and CDR2 as FQGNSA. This clonotype originated in an adult who was a healthcare worker with PCR-confirmed SARS-CoV-2 infection or an uninfected control (not recorded which). J is TRBJ2-3 and V is TRBV7-2, with D possibly called TRBD1 or TRBD2 (5 bases each). Sequenced: whole blood. The CDR3 DNA follows: TGTGCCAGCAGCTTAGATGGGGGAAGCACAGATACGCAGTATTTT. This translates into CASSLDGGSTDTQYF.